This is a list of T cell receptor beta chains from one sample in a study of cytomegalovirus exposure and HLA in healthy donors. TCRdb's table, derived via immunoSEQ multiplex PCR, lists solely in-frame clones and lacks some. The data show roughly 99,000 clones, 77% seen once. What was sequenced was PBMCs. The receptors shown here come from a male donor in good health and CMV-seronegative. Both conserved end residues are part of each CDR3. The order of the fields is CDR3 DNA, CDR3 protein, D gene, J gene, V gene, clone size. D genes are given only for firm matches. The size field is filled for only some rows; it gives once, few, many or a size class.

TGTGCCTGGAGTGGAACTAGCGGGATCACAGATACGCAGTATTTT | CAWSGTSGITDTQYF | TRBD2 | TRBJ2-3 | TRBV30 | -
TGCAGCGTTGAAAAAGGGGGCGAAGGAAACACCATATATTTT | CSVEKGGEGNTIYF | TRBD1 | TRBJ1-3 | TRBV29-1 | -
TGTGCCAGTAGTATCCGGACAGGGAACGAGGGAGGAAACACCATATATTTT | CASSIRTGNEGGNTIYF | TRBD1 | TRBJ1-3 | TRBV19 | -
TGTGCCAGCAGCCACCTAGGCGGGAGCCTCTACGAGCAGTACTTC | CASSHLGGSLYEQYF | TRBD2 | TRBJ2-7 | TRBV4-2 | -
TGTGCCAGCAGCGACAAGAACACTGAAGCTTTCTTT | CASSDKNTEAFF | - | TRBJ1-1 | TRBV7-9 | -
TGTGCCAGCAGTTTTGATCAAAGCGGGCCTGCCTACGAGCAGTACTTC | CASSFDQSGPAYEQYF | - | TRBJ2-7 | TRBV27 | few
TGTGCCAGCTCACCAGGGACAGGGAGCAATCAGCCCCAGCATTTT | CASSPGTGSNQPQHF | TRBD1 | TRBJ1-5 | TRBV18 | -
TGTGCCAGCAGATGGGACAGCTCCTACGAGCAGTACTTC | CASRWDSSYEQYF | TRBD1 | TRBJ2-7 | TRBV2 | -
TGTGCCAGCGGCTTGGGGTCACGGAGGCCCTACGAGCAGTACTTC | CASGLGSRRPYEQYF | - | TRBJ2-7 | TRBV13 | -
TGTGCCAGCATAGGGCAGGGGGCTCGAGATACGCAGTATTTT | CASIGQGARDTQYF | TRBD1 | TRBJ2-3 | TRBV13 | once
TGTGCCAGCAGCTCCGGGGTTGGAAGCTACGAGCAGTACTTC | CASSSGVGSYEQYF | - | TRBJ2-7 | TRBV11-3 | few
TGCAGCGTTTCAGATTCTGGGACCCAGTACTTC | CSVSDSGTQYF | - | TRBJ2-5 | TRBV29-1 | -
TGTGCCACCAGGGGGGGGGTTGGAGGGACCTACACAGATACGCAGTATTTT | CATRGGVGGTYTDTQYF | TRBD2 | TRBJ2-3 | TRBV15 | -
TGTGCCAGCAGGTATAGCAATCAGCCCCAGCATTTT | CASRYSNQPQHF | - | TRBJ1-5 | TRBV2 | few
TGTGCCAGTAGTATTCCAGGGAACGAGCAGTACTTC | CASSIPGNEQYF | - | TRBJ2-7 | TRBV19 | -
TGCAGCGTTGCACTCGGGACTAGCGTTAACAATGAGCAGTTCTTC | CSVALGTSVNNEQFF | TRBD2 | TRBJ2-1 | TRBV29-1 | -
TGTGCCAGCAGTATCCGGACAGTACGGGGTGAAAAACTGTTTTTT | CASSIRTVRGEKLFF | - | TRBJ1-4 | TRBV25-1 | few